This passage covers 27 T cell receptor beta chains from one sample sequenced in a study of Ad26.COV2.S vaccination and SARS-CoV-2 variants (dated by TCRdb to 2020 to 2023). Receptors were amplified or captured by the immunoSEQ multiplex PCR assay. The immuneACCESS repertoire file appears here via TCRdb, limited to in-frame rearrangements. These files lack a portion of the clones; in checked studies, under half of the deficit traces to unresolved V genes, and the cause of the others is not known. In all, the sample holds roughly 150,000 clones, and 80% to 90% of those were seen once. Clones ranked in the top ten supply about 5% of the sample. The time point label corresponds to: individuals recovered from natural SARS-CoV-2 infection. This specimen consisted of peripheral blood, obtained after recovery from COVID-19. Receptors were obtained from a human donor who had recovered from COVID-19.

This chain links TRBV5-4 with TRBJ1-3; D not resolved. The CDR3 is 14 residues long. Germline CDR1 is SGHNT and CDR2 is YYREEE (reference sequence). The V end lost 4 bases, the J end lost 2 bases, and 10 bases lay between the germline ends. Written as DNA, the CDR3 is TGTGCCAGCAGCCCGGGCGAGCCTGGAAACACCATATATTTT. Its translation is CASSPGEPGNTIYF.

In its sample, this clone was seen once. The chain couples TRBV18 to TRBJ2-5; the D gene is possibly TRBD1 (6 bases). The CDR3 runs to 13 residues. The V gene lost 2 bases and the J gene lost 5 bases, with 9 bases spanning the gap. CDR1 is KGHSH and CDR2 is LQKENI in the germline V gene. The CDR3 loop reads CASSPDRTETQYF. CDR3 DNA sequence: TGTGCCAGCTCACCAGACAGGACCGAGACCCAGTACTTC.

About this clone: Different DNA sequences within this sample yield the same CDR3. The gene calls are TRBV12-3 or TRBV12-4 and TRBJ2-5, with unresolved D. The CDR3 is 11 residues long. V was trimmed by 5 bases and J by 3 bases, leaving 4 bases between them. The CDR3 here is CASSAKETQYF. The DNA for the CDR3 is TGTGCCAGCAGTGCAAAAGAGACCCAGTACTTC.

The rearrangement joins TRBV30 to TRBJ1-4; D perhaps matches TRBD1 (6 bases). This CDR3 spans 14 amino acids. Germline CDR1 GTSNPN, CDR2 SVGIG (reference sequence). V dropped 2 bases and J dropped 3 bases, with 10 bases sitting between them. For the CDR3, the DNA is TGTGCCTGGAGTCACAGGGTTTCTAATGAAAAACTGTTTTTT. Encoded protein: CAWSHRVSNEKLFF.

The chain uses TRBV7-2 and TRBJ2-2, with D uncertain. Looked up from germline, CDR1 is SGHTA and CDR2 is FQGNSA. Between the trimmed V and J ends, which lost 5 bases and 0 bases, there was a span of 4 bases. This CDR3 is built from 13 residues. The CDR3 DNA reads TGTGCCAGCAGCGGTCCGAACACCGGGGAGCTGTTTTTT. Residues: CASSGPNTGELFF.

V gene TRBV3-1 (or the pseudogene TRBV3-2) combines with J gene TRBJ1-4, with 7 bases identical to TRBD1. Trimming removed 2 bases from V and 3 bases from J; junction bases left unmatched: 0. The CDR3 is made up of 14 amino acids. The germline V gene encodes CDR1 LGHDT and CDR2 YNNKEL (reference sequence). The CDR3: CASSQRGPNEKLFF. The CDR3 nucleotides read TGTGCCAGCAGCCAAAGGGGGCCTAATGAAAAACTGTTTTTT.

V is TRBV9 and J is TRBJ2-3; D is tentatively TRBD1 or TRBD2 (7 bases each). The germline V and J ends were trimmed by 0 bases and 5 bases, with 16 bases remaining between them. The germline V gene has CDR1 SGDLS and CDR2 YYNGEE. CDR3 length: 16 amino acids. CDR3 nucleotides: TGTGCCAGCAGCGTAGACCCAGGGGGGGTCGGAGATACGCAGTATTTT. Translating it yields CASSVDPGGVGDTQYF.

Only one count was recorded for this clone. The chain links TRBV6-5 to TRBJ2-7, with 9 nucleotides matching TRBD1. Losses at the gene ends were 7 bases for V and 7 bases for J; bases not matched to a gene: 14. Germline V gene lookup returns CDR1 MNHEY and CDR2 SVGAGI. The CDR3 runs to 15 residues. CDR3 loop: CASTPGGTGPTEQYF. The CDR3 DNA reads TGTGCCAGCACCCCAGGGGGGACAGGGCCTACAGAGCAGTACTTC.

The genes are TRBV11-2 and TRBJ2-5, with a possible D match to TRBD2 (6 bases). V dropped 2 bases and J dropped 0 bases, with 10 bases sitting between them. The CDR3 extends over 15 amino acids. The V gene's germline CDR1 is SGHAT and CDR2 FQNNGV. The CDR3 loop is CASSLRRGHQETQYF. The CDR3 DNA reads as TGTGCCAGCAGCTTACGGCGGGGACACCAAGAGACCCAGTACTTC.

CDR3 sequence reads: CASSLGGRGQETQYF. DNA for the CDR3: TGTGCCAGCAGCCTCGGGGGGCGCGGCCAAGAGACCCAGTACTTC. The chain links TRBV5-6 to TRBJ2-5, with D maybe TRBD2 (7 bases). Germline V lookup: CDR1 SGHDT, CDR2 YYEEEE. The CDR3 covers 15 residues. V was cut by 4 bases and J by 1 base, with 14 bases left in between.

The chain has TRBV6-5 and TRBJ1-1; TRBD1 is a possible D gene (6 bases). Germline CDR1 is MNHEY and CDR2 is SVGAGI. V shed 6 bases and J shed 3 bases, with 14 bases lying between them. This CDR3 is 14 amino acids long. In DNA, the CDR3 is TGTGCCAGCAGAGGCTCGGGGGGCTACACTGAAGCTTTCTTT. This sequence encodes CASRGSGGYTEAFF.

This rearrangement joins TRBV2 to TRBJ1-2; D not certain. The V gene lost 4 bases and the J gene lost 3 bases, with 9 bases spanning the gap. CDR1 SNHLY and CDR2 FYNNEI come from the germline V gene. CDR3 length: 13 residues. Here the CDR3 reads CASSGGGDYGYTF. Written as DNA, the CDR3 is TGTGCCAGCAGTGGCGGAGGTGACTATGGCTACACCTTC.

V gene TRBV29-1 combines with J gene TRBJ2-5, with a weak D call TRBD2 (5 bases). Looked up from germline, CDR1 is SQVTM and CDR2 is ANQGSEA. The CDR3 is made up of 14 amino acids. V shed 1 base and J shed 4 bases, with 13 bases lying between them. DNA of the CDR3: TGCAGCGTTGAAGTTGAACTAGAAAGAGAGACCCAGTACTTC. Encoded protein: CSVEVELERETQYF. Full variable domain (remainder filled in from reference TRBV29-1 and TRBJ2-5): SAVISQKPSRDICQRGTSLTIQCQVDSQVTMMFWYRQQPGQSLTLIATANQGSEATYESGFVIDKFPISRPNLTFSTLTVSNMSPEDSSIYLCSVEVELERETQYFGPGTRLLVL.

This chain links TRBV5-8 with TRBJ2-2; D is ambiguous. This CDR3 is built from 16 residues. The V gene lost 2 bases and the J gene lost 1 base, with 12 bases spanning the gap. Germline V gene data show CDR1 as SGHTS and CDR2 as YDEGEE. The CDR3, as DNA: TGTGCCAGCAGCTTAAACTCCAGAAGGAACACCGGGGAGCTGTTTTTT. It specifies CASSLNSRRNTGELFF. The full variable domain, its missing parts supplied by reference TRBV5-8 and TRBJ2-2, is EAGVTQSPTHLIKTRGQQATLRCSPISGHTSVYWYQQALGLGLQFLLWYDEGEERNRGNFPPRFSGRQFPNYSSELNVNALELEDSALYLCASSLNSRRNTGELFFGEGSRLTVL.

This CDR3 is CASSQGIGGHEQYF. CDR3 DNA: TGCGCCAGCAGCCAAGGGATCGGGGGGCACGAGCAGTACTTC. The gene calls are TRBV4-3 and TRBJ2-7; D is possibly TRBD2 (7 bases). CDR1 LGHNA and CDR2 YSLEER come from the germline V gene. The V gene lost 1 base and the J gene lost 5 bases, with 12 bases spanning the gap. The CDR3 is 14 amino acids.

V gene TRBV10-2 combines with J gene TRBJ1-1; 7 bases map to TRBD1. From germline, CDR1 is WSHSY and CDR2 SAAADI. With V trimmed by 6 bases and J by 7 bases, 5 bases remained unmatched. The CDR3 covers 12 residues. The CDR3 protein is CASSAGTVEAFF. The CDR3 coding sequence is TGCGCCAGCAGCGCCGGGACAGTTGAAGCTTTCTTT.

The chain couples TRBV6-5 to TRBJ1-5; 10 bases agree with TRBD1. Germline loops: CDR1 MNHEY, CDR2 SVGAGI. This CDR3 is built from 16 residues. J was trimmed by 2 bases and V by 2 bases; bases with no gene match: 3. The CDR3 nucleotides read TGTGCCAGCAGTTACGGCGGGACAGGGGGCAATCAGCCCCAGCATTTT. Amino acids: CASSYGGTGGNQPQHF.

The genes are TRBV3-1 (or the pseudogene TRBV3-2) and TRBJ2-7, with 10 bases lining up with TRBD1. This CDR3 comprises 14 residues. The germline V gene has CDR1 LGHDT and CDR2 YNNKEL (reference sequence). The ends lost 5 bases at V and 2 bases at J; junction bases unmatched: 3. CDR3 amino acids: CASSMGQGTYEQYF. As DNA, the CDR3 is TGTGCCAGCAGCATGGGACAGGGGACCTACGAGCAGTACTTC.

This chain joins TRBV30 and TRBJ2-7; D is perhaps TRBD1 (5 bases). The length of the CDR3 is 11 residues. Germline V gene lookup returns CDR1 GTSNPN and CDR2 SVGIG (reference sequence). The ends were cut back, 4 bases at V and 5 bases at J, with 9 bases in the middle. CDR3 DNA sequence: TGTGCCTGGACAGGGTTGCACGAGCAGTACTTC. Amino acid sequence: CAWTGLHEQYF.

This clone appeared once. This chain joins TRBV5-1 and TRBJ1-2, with 7 bases identical to TRBD1. The J segment lost 4 bases and the V segment lost 3 bases, leaving 9 bases of the junction unmatched. Germline-derived CDR1 and CDR2 are SGHRS and YFSETQ. The CDR3 spans 15 residues. This CDR3 is CASSWGQRNRYGYTF. For the CDR3, the DNA is TGCGCCAGCAGCTGGGGACAGCGCAATCGCTATGGCTACACCTTC.

In this sample, this clone turned up once. This chain uses TRBV7-9 with TRBJ2-5, with D possibly matching TRBD2 (5 bases). The germline V and J ends were trimmed by 1 base and 2 bases, with 8 bases remaining between them. CDR1 is SEHNR, CDR2 FQNEAQ, per germline (reference sequence). CDR3 length: 14 amino acids. CDR3 sequence reads: CASSLGREQETQYF. The CDR3 coding sequence is TGTGCCAGCAGCTTAGGTAGGGAGCAAGAGACCCAGTACTTC.

The rearrangement joins TRBV14 to TRBJ2-4, with D possibly being TRBD2 (6 bases). The CDR3 is made up of 13 amino acids. Germline assignment: CDR1 SGHDN and CDR2 FVKESK. The V and J ends lost 0 bases and 15 bases respectively, with 15 bases between them. The CDR3 DNA reads TGTGCCAGCAGCCAAGATTTGCGGGGCGCCGCGTACTTC. Translated, it gives CASSQDLRGAAYF.

V usage is TRBV7-2 and J usage is TRBJ1-4; D ambiguous. The ends were cut back, 0 bases at V and 8 bases at J, with 13 bases in the middle. Germline V gene data show CDR1 as SGHTA and CDR2 as FQGNSA. The CDR3 covers 15 residues. CDR3 coding DNA: TGTGCCAGCAGCTTAGCTGGCAAAGCGGGGGAAAAACTGTTTTTT. Translating it yields CASSLAGKAGEKLFF.

The rearrangement uses TRBV29-1 and TRBJ1-2; weak D call: TRBD1 (5 bases). The CDR3 is 11 residues long. V was clipped by 6 bases and J by 6 bases, with 11 bases between them. From germline, CDR1 is SQVTM and CDR2 ANQGSEA. The DNA of the CDR3 is TGCAGCGTAACGGGGGGGGATGGCTACACCTTC. It codes for CSVTGGDGYTF.

The CDR3 sequence is CATSRIPGTGGSEQFF. CDR3 sequence (DNA): TGTGCCACCAGCAGAATCCCCGGGACAGGGGGCAGTGAGCAGTTCTTC. This rearrangement joins TRBV15 to TRBJ2-1; 12 nucleotides agree with TRBD1. The CDR3 runs 16 residues. CDR1 and CDR2 (germline): LNHNV, YYDKDF (reference sequence). The V and J ends lost 2 bases and 9 bases, in that order; junction bases with no gene match: 8.

The chain employs TRBV30 and TRBJ1-2, with 9 positions matching TRBD1. The length of the CDR3 is 14 residues. After removal of 0 bases from V and 7 bases from J, the junction contained 6 bases not matched to a gene. Germline CDR1 GTSNPN, CDR2 SVGIG (reference sequence). The CDR3: CAWSVTGGASGYTF. The DNA for the CDR3 is TGTGCCTGGAGTGTAACAGGGGGCGCAAGTGGCTACACCTTC. Variable domain in full (rest from reference TRBV30 and TRBJ1-2): SQTIHQWPATLVQPVGSPLSLECTVEGTSNPNLYWYRQAAGRGLQLLFYSVGIGQISSEVPQNLSASRPQDRQFILSSKKLLLSDSGFYLCAWSVTGGASGYTFGSGTRLTVV.

This clone has a single count. The rearrangement links TRBV4-1 to TRBJ2-2; 8 bases line up with TRBD2. V trimming: 5 bases; J trimming: 6 bases; junction bases outside the gene matches: 5. Germline CDR1 reads MGHRA; CDR2 reads YSYEKL. The CDR3 sequence is 14 residues long. In DNA, the CDR3 is TGCGCCAGCAGCGGCCCGGGACTAGCCGGGGAGCTGTTTTTT. This translates into CASSGPGLAGELFF.